This TCR beta chain came from a study of T cell changes during pregnancy in multiple sclerosis. The germline gives CDR1 ENHRY, CDR2 SYGVKD. Deletions cut 5 bases from V and 1 base from J, with 9 bases between. There are 15 residues in the CDR3. Repertoires were generated with immunoSEQ multiplex PCR, while TCRdb's copy carries only in-frame clones and drops some. The sample shows roughly 39,000 clones, 91% of them seen only once. Specimen: CD8+ T cells from peripheral blood mononuclear cells, collected after pregnancy. The chain couples TRBV10-3 to TRBJ2-6; D is possibly TRBD1 (5 bases). The TCR comes from a female donor with multiple sclerosis, enrolled in a pregnancy study. CDR3 sequence: CAISIDSSGANVLTF. For the CDR3, the DNA is TGTGCCATCAGTATCGACAGTTCTGGGGCCAACGTCCTGACTTTC.